This T cell receptor (beta chain) was retrieved from a study of shared clonotypes between healthy human individuals. Study information: The study drew on two women and a few men aged 18 to 49 as donors. Every donor yielded three CD4 naive, three CD4 memory, two CD8 naive and one CD8 memory plate. Study-wide findings and caveats: The sharing of approximately 5.1% of naive CD4 clonotypes was seen across a handful of donors.

Worth noting for this clone: Its antigen remains unidentified.

Each subset's genomic DNA was split evenly across several immunoSEQ plates. Generated by immunoSEQ multiplex PCR, the TCRdb table keeps only in-frame clones and is missing some. This table holds fewer than 3 million clones, 80% to 95% found once. What was sequenced was naive CD4+ T cells from PBMCs. Subset of the sample: CD45RA+ positively selected. The TCR comes from a man aged 18-30 years in good health. Some clones in this sample may be carry-over from other donors' samples.

The CDR3 bases are TGTGCCAGCAGCCGGGACATGGGCAATCAGCCCCAGCATTTT. Amino acids: CASSRDMGNQPQHF. The V and J genes are TRBV2 and TRBJ1-5; maybe TRBD1 (6 bases). CDR3 size: 14 residues. V lost 6 bases and J lost 2, with 11 bases in between. Germline V lookup: CDR1 SNHLY, CDR2 FYNNEI.